The subject of this entry is one TCR beta chain. The antigen is unknown. This record belongs to a study of shared clonotypes between healthy human individuals. Background on the study: The donors, two women and a few men, were aged 18 to 49.

V dropped 4 bases and J dropped 6; count of bases not matched to a gene: 7. Germline V gene sequence: CDR1 SGHNT, CDR2 YYREEE (reference sequence). CDR3 length: 14 residues. Selected positively for CCR7 and CD45RO-negative, naive CD8 cells excluded terminally differentiated effector memory CD45RA+ cells. Study-wide points: Some clonotypes were shared by all four sorted-subset donors, while others were not shared. The non-shared ones had lower generation probabilities than the shared ones.

Clones were read by immunoSEQ multiplex PCR, and TCRdb kept only the in-frame ones, dropping some. The sample yields over 800,000 clones, 80% to 95% seen once. This chain links TRBV5-4 with TRBJ2-7, with 10 bases matching TRBD1. The source material was naive CD8+ T cells sorted from blood. The clonotype comes from a man aged 25-45 years in good health. The CDR3 DNA reads TGTGCCAGCAGCAGGACAGGGGGTACTATCGAGCAGTACTTC. Its translation is CASSRTGGTIEQYF.